The text below deals with one T cell receptor beta chain. This entry is derived from a study of shared clonotypes between healthy human individuals. Germline V gene sequence: CDR1 SGHNT, CDR2 YYREEE (reference sequence). The CDR3 runs 16 residues. With 2 bases removed from V and 0 bases from J, the gap between germline ends came to 12 bases. TCRdb's table, derived via immunoSEQ multiplex PCR, lists solely in-frame clones and lacks some. The table shows over a million clones, with more than 95% occurring only once. Free of recent acute infections or vaccinations, the donors were healthy HIV-negative adults.

The V call is TRBV5-4, the J call TRBJ2-1; D unresolved. The specimen was naive CD4+ T cells sorted from blood. Specified subset: CD45RA+ positively selected. The source is a man aged 25 to 45 in good health. The CDR3 region has the DNA TGTGCCAGCAGCTTAAGCCGGCGAAGCTCCTACAATGAGCAGTTCTTC. As protein: CASSLSRRSSYNEQFF.